This T cell receptor (beta chain) comes out of a study of blood T cell repertoires in COVID-19. Overall study: The samples span acute and convalescent COVID-19 from the United States, Italy and Spain. Sources were T cells, B-cell-depleted T cells, or PBMCs; the material itself was cDNA or gDNA.

The CDR3 extends over 16 amino acids. Trimming took 5 bases from V and 1 from J; bases not matched to a gene: 7. Germline V gives CDR1 SGHVS, CDR2 FQNEAQ. Seattle cases were enrolled at active infection and followed longitudinally. Authors' methods: Nucleated cell counts were estimated from reference gene primer amplification. The data were produced by immunoSEQ multiplex PCR, yet TCRdb's version contains in-frame clones alone and is incomplete. That table supplies the V and J calls and clone size; D and trimming were determined from the DNA. This table holds around 52,000 clones, about nine tenths found once.

The sample consisted of peripheral blood. This clonotype was sampled from an elderly woman with COVID-19, enrolled during active disease. The rearrangement links TRBV7-8 to TRBJ2-5, with TRBD2 matching 10 bases. CDR3 sequence: CASSIKVAGGQETQYF. For the CDR3, the DNA is TGTGCCAGCAGCATAAAGGTAGCGGGGGGCCAAGAGACCCAGTACTTC.